Shown below are 10 T cell receptor beta chains from a single sample sequenced in a study of OX40 agonist ivuxolimab in advanced cancers. Sequenced by immunoSEQ multiplex PCR; TCRdb stores in-frame clones only, minus some. Found here are 50,000 to 70,000 clones, 75% to 90% of them singletons; the top ten hold approximately 15%. Sequenced here: CD4+ or CD8+ T cells sorted from blood, sampled in a trial of the OX40 agonist ivuxolimab. These receptors were collected from an adult with an advanced solid tumor such as melanoma, head and neck, liver or kidney cancer.

The CDR3 here is CASSYLAGVRSEQFF. The CDR3 DNA follows: TGTGCCAGCAGTTACCTTGCGGGAGTGAGGAGTGAGCAGTTCTTC. The chain links TRBV6-5 to TRBJ2-1, with 7 bases matching TRBD2. Germline-derived CDR1 and CDR2 are MNHEY and SVGAGI. The V and J ends lost 2 bases and 9 bases, in that order; junction bases with no gene match: 10. The length of the CDR3 is 15 residues.

The chain recombines TRBV2 with TRBJ1-5; TRBD1 matches at 10 bases. CDR3 length equals 19 residues. Germline V gives CDR1 SNHLY, CDR2 FYNNEI. Trimming cost V 1 base and J 1 base; bases outside gene matches: 10. The CDR3 sequence: CASSEVETGGLGSNQPQHF. The CDR3 bases are TGTGCCAGCAGTGAAGTGGAGACAGGGGGCTTGGGAAGCAATCAGCCCCAGCATTTT.

V is TRBV7-9 and J is TRBJ2-1; 10 bases are shared with TRBD2. CDR3 length: 19 amino acids. V was clipped by 5 bases and J by 8 bases; unmatched bases: 21. Germline V gene data show CDR1 as SEHNR and CDR2 as FQNEAQ (reference sequence). In DNA, the CDR3 is TGTGCCAGCAGCATAAGGGGGGGCCCTAGCGGGAGCGCGAGACATGAGCAGTTCTTC. Translating it yields CASSIRGGPSGSARHEQFF.

The V call is TRBV7-9, the J call TRBJ1-5; D is undetermined. V dropped 4 bases and J dropped 4 bases, with 5 bases sitting between them. The CDR3 runs 12 residues. Germline CDR1 and CDR2: SEHNR and FQNEAQ (reference sequence). This CDR3 reads CASSSPNQPQHF. In DNA form, the CDR3 reads TGTGCCAGCAGCTCGCCGAATCAGCCCCAGCATTTT.

The V and J genes are TRBV9 and TRBJ1-6, with D uncertain. In germline, CDR1 is SGDLS, CDR2 YYNGEE. Between the trimmed V and J ends, which lost 0 bases and 9 bases, there was a span of 7 bases. The CDR3 is 13 amino acids. The CDR3 DNA is TGTGCCAGCAGCGTAGCTACTGGTTCACCCCTCCACTTT. Translated, it gives CASSVATGSPLHF.

The chain joins TRBV11-2 to TRBJ2-1; the match to TRBD1 covers 7 bases. The CDR3 extends over 11 amino acids. Trimming cost V 6 bases and J 12 bases; bases outside gene matches: 5. Germline V gene lookup returns CDR1 SGHAT and CDR2 FQNNGV. The CDR3 loop reads CASRLGGGQFF. CDR3 nucleotide sequence: TGTGCCAGCAGACTAGGGGGCGGGCAGTTCTTC.

V usage is TRBV2 and J usage is TRBJ1-5, with 7 bases identical to TRBD1. This CDR3 region has 14 residues. The ends lost 8 bases at V and 5 bases at J; junction bases unmatched: 9. The germline gives CDR1 SNHLY, CDR2 FYNNEI. The CDR3 region has the DNA TGTGCCAGCGCCACAGGGGAATACGATCAGCCCCAGCATTTT. The encoded protein is CASATGEYDQPQHF.

The chain carries TRBV7-9 and TRBJ1-1; no clear D. The CDR3 is made up of 13 amino acids. The V and J ends lost 6 bases and 4 bases respectively, with 12 bases between them. Germline loops: CDR1 SEHNR, CDR2 FQNEAQ (reference sequence). The CDR3 loop is CASSPQPGTEAFF. The CDR3 DNA reads as TGTGCCAGCAGTCCCCAGCCAGGCACTGAAGCTTTCTTT.

The DNA of the CDR3 is TGTGCCAGCAGTTTATCCGGGGGTTTCGAGCAGTACTTC. Its protein is CASSLSGGFEQYF. This sequence joins TRBV27 and TRBJ2-7, with a possible D match to TRBD2 (6 bases). Germline V lookup: CDR1 MNHEY, CDR2 SMNVEV (reference sequence). V gave up 0 bases and J gave up 6 bases, with 9 bases separating them. This CDR3 is built from 13 residues.

This clone rates as medium-sized. V gene TRBV19 combines with J gene TRBJ2-6; 12 nucleotides match TRBD1. Germline V gives CDR1 LNHDA, CDR2 SQIVND (reference sequence). After removal of 7 bases from V and 3 bases from J, the junction contained 10 bases not matched to a gene. CDR3 size: 18 residues. The CDR3 coding sequence is TGTGCCAGTAACGACCCGGGACAGGGGGCGCTTGGGGCCAACGTCCTGACTTTC. Translated, it gives CASNDPGQGALGANVLTF.